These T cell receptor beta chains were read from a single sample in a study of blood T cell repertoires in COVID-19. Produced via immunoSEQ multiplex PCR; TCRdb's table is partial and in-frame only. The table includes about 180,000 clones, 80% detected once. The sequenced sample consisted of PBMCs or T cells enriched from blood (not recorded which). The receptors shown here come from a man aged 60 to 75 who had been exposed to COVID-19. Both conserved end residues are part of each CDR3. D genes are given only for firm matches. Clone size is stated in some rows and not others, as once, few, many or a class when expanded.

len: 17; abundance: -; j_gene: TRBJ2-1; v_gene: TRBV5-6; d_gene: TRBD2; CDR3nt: TGTGCCAGCAGCTTGGGCGGGAGGACCCGATTTTACAATGAGCAGTTCTTC; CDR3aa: CASSLGGRTRFYNEQFF
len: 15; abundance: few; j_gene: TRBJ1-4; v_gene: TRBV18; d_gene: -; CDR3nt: TGTGCCAGCTCACCACCGGGGAGGGGTAATGAAAAACTGTTTTTT; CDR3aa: CASSPPGRGNEKLFF
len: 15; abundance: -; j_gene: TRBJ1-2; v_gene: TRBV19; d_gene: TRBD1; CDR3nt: TGTGCCAGTCTAGACCGGGACAGGGGGAACTATGGCTACACCTTC; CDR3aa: CASLDRDRGNYGYTF
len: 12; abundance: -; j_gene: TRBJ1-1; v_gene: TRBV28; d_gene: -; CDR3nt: TGTGCCAGCAGTTTGGGGGCAGCCGAAGCTTTCTTT; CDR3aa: CASSLGAAEAFF
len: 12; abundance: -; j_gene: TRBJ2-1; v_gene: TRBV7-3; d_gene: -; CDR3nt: TGTGCCAGCAGCTTTTCCCTCCATGAGCAGTTCTTC; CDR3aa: CASSFSLHEQFF
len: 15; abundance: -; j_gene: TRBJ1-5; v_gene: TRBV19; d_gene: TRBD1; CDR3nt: TGTGCCAGTAGTTCCCGGGACAGCAGAAATCAGCCCCAGCATTTT; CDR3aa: CASSSRDSRNQPQHF
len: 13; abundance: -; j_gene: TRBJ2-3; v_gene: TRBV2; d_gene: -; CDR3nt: TGTGCCAGCAGTGCCCGTCGGGGGGATACGCAGTATTTT; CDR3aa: CASSARRGDTQYF
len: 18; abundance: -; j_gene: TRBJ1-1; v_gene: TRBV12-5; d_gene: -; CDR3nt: TGTGCTAGTGGTTTGGTAGGATTTATGAGACAAGGGAACACTGAAGCTTTCTTT; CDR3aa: CASGLVGFMRQGNTEAFF
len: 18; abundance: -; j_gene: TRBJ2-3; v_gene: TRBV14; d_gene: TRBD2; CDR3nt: TGTGCCAGCAGCCAATCGGGAGCGTCTAGCGGGAGGAGGGATACGCAGTATTTT; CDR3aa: CASSQSGASSGRRDTQYF
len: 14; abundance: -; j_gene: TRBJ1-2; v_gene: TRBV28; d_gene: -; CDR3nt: TGTGCCAGCAGTTTAGGGGGGGAGGGCTATGGCTACACCTTC; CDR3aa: CASSLGGEGYGYTF